The present T cell receptor (beta chain) was sequenced within a study of shared clonotypes between healthy human individuals. General study findings and limits: Lower generation probabilities were found for non-shared clonotypes than for those shared by all four donors. Represented genetic and exposure-history diversity was restricted by having few donors.

This table comes from immunoSEQ multiplex PCR, and its TCRdb copy is limited to in-frame clones, with some not included. The sample lists about 2.1 million clones; about 92% were seen once. Notes on this clone: Its antigen is as yet unknown.

Selected positively for CCR7 and CD45RO-negative, naive CD8 cells excluded terminally differentiated effector memory CD45RA+ cells. There are 14 residues in the CDR3. Germline V CDR1 and CDR2: MNHEY, SMNVEV (reference sequence). With 8 bases clipped from V and 3 bases from J, the junction kept 7 bases outside the gene matches. The sequence came from a man younger than 35 in good health. Some clones in this sample may be carry-over from other donors' samples. The sequenced sample consisted of naive CD8+ T cells from PBMCs. V gene TRBV27 combines with J gene TRBJ2-7, with TRBD1 identical over 10 bases. DNA of the CDR3: TGTGCCAGCCGCATCAGGGACAGGGGCTACGAGCAGTACTTC. Protein product: CASRIRDRGYEQYF.